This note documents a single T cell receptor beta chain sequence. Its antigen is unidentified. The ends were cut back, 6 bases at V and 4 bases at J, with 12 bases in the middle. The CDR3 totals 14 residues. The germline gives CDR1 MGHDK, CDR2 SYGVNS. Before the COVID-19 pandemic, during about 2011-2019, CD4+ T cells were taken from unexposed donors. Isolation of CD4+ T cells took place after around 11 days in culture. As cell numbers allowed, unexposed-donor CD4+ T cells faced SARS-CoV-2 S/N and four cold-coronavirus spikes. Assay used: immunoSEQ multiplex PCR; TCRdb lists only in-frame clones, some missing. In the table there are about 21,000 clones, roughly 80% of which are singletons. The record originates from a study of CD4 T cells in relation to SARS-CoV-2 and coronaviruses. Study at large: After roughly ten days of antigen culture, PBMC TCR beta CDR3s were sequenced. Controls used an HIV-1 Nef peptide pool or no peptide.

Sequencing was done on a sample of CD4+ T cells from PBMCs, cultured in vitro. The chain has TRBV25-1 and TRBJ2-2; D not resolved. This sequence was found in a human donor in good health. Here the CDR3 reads CASSLPKSTGELFF. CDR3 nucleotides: TGTGCCAGCAGCTTACCGAAGAGCACCGGGGAGCTGTTTTTT.